The 28 T cell receptor beta chains below all came from one sample that was sequenced in a study of long-term antiretroviral therapy in people with HIV. The assay, immunoSEQ v3.0, was run at survey level. Libraries were prepared by immunoSEQ multiplex PCR; TCRdb keeps only in-frame clonotypes and omits some of them. The sample consists of 15,000 to 20,000 clones, 79% of them appearing once. The source material was unsorted PBMCs, sampled at the start of antiretroviral therapy. Source of these receptors: a man younger than 45 with HIV.

The gene calls are TRBV11-2 and TRBJ2-1; D is unclear. This CDR3 comprises 13 residues. Trimming pared 4 bases from V and 9 bases from J, leaving 13 bases between. Per the germline V gene, CDR1 is SGHAT and CDR2 is FQNNGV. CDR3 bases: TGTGCCAGCAGCTCCCTCAACCCGTCTGAGCAGTTCTTC. Amino acid sequence: CASSSLNPSEQFF. Looking up the rest from reference TRBV11-2 and TRBJ2-1 gives the full variable domain: EAGVAQSPRYKIIEKRQSVAFWCNPISGHATLYWYQQILGQGPKLLIQFQNNGVVDDSQLPKDRFSAERLKGVDSTLKIQPAKLEDSAVYLCASSSLNPSEQFFGPGTRLTVL.

V is TRBV6-5 and J is TRBJ2-1; D may be TRBD1 or TRBD2 (5 bases each). The ends were cut back, 6 bases at V and 4 bases at J, with 16 bases in the middle. The length of the CDR3 is 15 residues. The germline V gene encodes CDR1 MNHEY and CDR2 SVGAGI. CDR3 in DNA: TGTGCCAGCAGCGACCCAGGGACGGGTTACAATGAGCAGTTCTTC. Translation: CASSDPGTGYNEQFF.

V gene TRBV18 combines with J gene TRBJ2-5, with 10 bases that match TRBD1. This CDR3 is 14 amino acids long. Germline V gives CDR1 KGHSH, CDR2 LQKENI. Losses at the gene ends were 3 bases for V and 5 bases for J; bases not matched to a gene: 3. Here the CDR3 DNA reads TGTGCCAGCTCACCGACAGGGGGCCAGGAGACCCAGTACTTC. It codes for CASSPTGGQETQYF. Complete variable domain (other parts from reference TRBV18 and TRBJ2-5): NAGVMQNPRHLVRRRGQEARLRCSPMKGHSHVYWYRQLPEEGLKFMVYLQKENIIDESGMPKERFSAEFPKEGPSILRIQQVVRGDSAAYFCASSPTGGQETQYFGPGTRLLVL.

The V call is TRBV6-5, the J call TRBJ2-7; 9 positions match TRBD2. The V gene's germline CDR1 is MNHEY and CDR2 SVGAGI. The CDR3 loop spans 15 amino acids. V gave up 4 bases and J gave up 4 bases; unmatched junction bases: 8. The CDR3 nucleotides are TGTGCCAGCAGTTCTTCCGGGACTAGCAGGTACGAGCAGTACTTC. It translates to CASSSSGTSRYEQYF.

This chain uses TRBV7-2 with TRBJ2-5; no definite D call. V lost 5 bases, J lost 2 bases, and 6 bases lay in between. Per the germline V gene, CDR1 is SGHTA and CDR2 is FQGNSA. There are 12 residues in the CDR3. The CDR3 is CASSLTQETQYF. CDR3 DNA: TGTGCCAGCAGCCTCACTCAAGAGACCCAGTACTTC. Filled out from reference TRBV7-2 and TRBJ2-5, the complete variable domain reads GAGVSQSPSNKVTEKGKDVELRCDPISGHTALYWYRQSLGQGLEFLIYFQGNSAPDKSGLPSDRFSAERTGGSVSTLTIQRTQQEDSAVYLCASSLTQETQYFGPGTRLLVL.

The V and J genes are TRBV7-2 and TRBJ2-7, with TRBD1 matching 9 bases. Germline V gene lookup returns CDR1 SGHTA and CDR2 FQGNSA. CDR3 length: 17 residues. V dropped 1 base and J dropped 2; count of bases not matched to a gene: 9. The CDR3 loop is CASSLGDRDYRTYEQYF. The CDR3 DNA follows: TGTGCCAGCAGCTTAGGGGACAGGGATTATAGGACCTACGAGCAGTACTTC.

The V call is TRBV10-3, the J call TRBJ2-6, with 8 nucleotides matching TRBD1. This CDR3 spans 16 amino acids. Germline V gene lookup returns CDR1 ENHRY and CDR2 SYGVKD. The V and J ends lost 6 bases and 1 base, in that order; junction bases with no gene match: 5. The CDR3 DNA reads TGTGCCATCAGCCCCACAGGGGGGTCTGGGGCCAACGTCCTGACTTTC. Its translation: CAISPTGGSGANVLTF.

In its sample, this clone was seen once. The V gene is TRBV4-1, the J gene TRBJ2-7; D is undetermined. V was cut by 0 bases and J by 3 bases, with 6 bases left in between. Germline V CDR1 and CDR2: MGHRA, YSYEKL. The CDR3 is 13 amino acids. CDR3 loop: CASSQDSSYEQYF. CDR3 DNA sequence: TGCGCCAGCAGCCAAGACTCCAGCTACGAGCAGTACTTC.

The chain is built from TRBV10-2 and TRBJ2-7; 7 nucleotides align to TRBD2. J was trimmed by 3 bases and V by 4 bases; bases with no gene match: 3. In germline, CDR1 is WSHSY, CDR2 SAAADI. The CDR3 covers 13 residues. CDR3 in DNA: TGCGCCAGCAGTGTGGGGGGGTTCTACGAGCAGTACTTC. Its protein is CASSVGGFYEQYF.

This chain connects TRBV4-3 to TRBJ2-7, with 9 bases fitting TRBD2. CDR3 size: 15 residues. The ends lost 1 base at V and 1 base at J; junction bases unmatched: 2. Per germline, CDR1 LGHNA and CDR2 YSLEER. CDR3 in DNA: TGCGCCAGCAGCCAAGCCAGCGGGAGGTCCTACGAGCAGTACTTC. Its translation is CASSQASGRSYEQYF.

The V gene is TRBV7-2, the J gene TRBJ1-2, with D possibly being TRBD1 (6 bases). The CDR3 covers 15 residues. V was clipped by 5 bases and J by 4 bases, with 17 bases between them. Germline V gene sequence: CDR1 SGHTA, CDR2 FQGNSA. CDR3 coding DNA: TGTGCCAGCAGCCGCTCTCAGGGGCCCGTCTATGGCTACACCTTC. Amino acid sequence: CASSRSQGPVYGYTF.

The chain couples TRBV30 to TRBJ1-1; 9 bases line up with TRBD1. With V trimmed by 1 base and J by 9 bases, 9 bases remained unmatched. The CDR3 runs 14 residues. CDR1 GTSNPN and CDR2 SVGIG come from the germline V gene (reference sequence). CDR3 sequence: CAWSGDRDQNKAFF. The CDR3 bases are TGTGCCTGGAGTGGGGACAGGGACCAAAATAAAGCTTTCTTT.

This rearrangement joins TRBV2 to TRBJ1-6; 7 bases match TRBD1. From germline, CDR1 is SNHLY and CDR2 FYNNEI. CDR3 length: 13 amino acids. V lost 9 bases and J lost 6; bases outside the gene matches: 5. The CDR3 loop is CARGQSRNSPLHF. The CDR3 region has the DNA TGTGCCAGGGGACAGTCGCGTAATTCACCCCTCCACTTT.

This clone occurred once. The chain joins TRBV4-3 to TRBJ1-3; D is perhaps TRBD1 (6 bases). The CDR3 covers 13 residues. Per germline, CDR1 LGHNA and CDR2 YSLEER. V was trimmed by 8 bases and J by 2 bases, leaving 10 bases between them. The CDR3 here is CASGRGTGNTIYF. Here the CDR3 DNA reads TGCGCCAGCGGCAGGGGAACTGGAAACACCATATATTTT.

The V and J genes are TRBV28 and TRBJ2-3; D unclear. Trimming took 1 base from V and 4 from J, leaving 0 bases between them. Germline V gene sequence: CDR1 MDHEN, CDR2 SYDVKM. The CDR3 has 11 residues. The CDR3 is CASSLSDTQYF. For the CDR3, the DNA is TGTGCCAGCAGTTTATCAGATACGCAGTATTTT. The variable domain in full, completed from reference TRBV28 and TRBJ2-3, reads DVKVTQSSRYLVKRTGEKVFLECVQDMDHENMFWYRQDPGLGLRLIYFSYDVKMKEKGDIPEGYSVSREKKERFSLILESASTNQTSMYLCASSLSDTQYFGPGTRLTVL.

This clone is a singleton in its sample. This CDR3 is CASSAGRLKGAEKLFF. CDR3 nucleotide sequence: TGTGCCAGCAGTGCGGGACGCCTAAAAGGAGCTGAAAAACTGTTTTTT. V gene TRBV6-6 combines with J gene TRBJ1-4; D is possibly TRBD1 (5 bases). The CDR3 contains 16 residues. V lost 5 bases, J lost 7 bases, and 20 bases lay in between. Per the germline V gene, CDR1 is MNHNY and CDR2 is SVGAGI (reference sequence).

The CDR3 nucleotides are TGTGCCAGCAAACAGGGCATGAACACTGAAGCTTTCTTT. This encodes CASKQGMNTEAFF. The chain employs TRBV25-1 and TRBJ1-1, with a weak D call TRBD1 (6 bases). Per germline, CDR1 MGHDK and CDR2 SYGVNS. V lost 7 bases and J lost 0, with 9 bases in between. The CDR3 covers 13 residues.

J is TRBJ2-5 and V is TRBV5-1; the match to TRBD2 covers 7 bases. Looked up from germline, CDR1 is SGHRS and CDR2 is YFSETQ. The CDR3 is 15 residues long. V lost 4 bases and J lost 2; bases outside the gene matches: 8. CDR3 residues: CASSPQGGVQETQYF. The CDR3 DNA sequence: TGCGCCAGCAGCCCTCAGGGAGGGGTACAAGAGACCCAGTACTTC.

This chain uses TRBV28 with TRBJ2-5; perhaps TRBD1 as D (5 bases). Germline CDR1 MDHEN, CDR2 SYDVKM. Trimming shortened V by 10 bases and J by 3 bases, and 12 bases separated the two germline ends. CDR3 length: 12 amino acids. The CDR3 protein is CATLRGKETQYF. CDR3 bases: TGTGCCACCCTTAGGGGTAAAGAGACCCAGTACTTC.

V gene TRBV19 combines with J gene TRBJ1-1; no reliable D call. Germline V gives CDR1 LNHDA, CDR2 SQIVND (reference sequence). Trimming cost V 3 bases and J 1 base, with 9 bases left between them. This CDR3 comprises 14 residues. CDR3 bases: TGTGCCAGTAGTATTGCGGACTGGAACACTGAAGCTTTCTTT. Amino acids: CASSIADWNTEAFF.

This chain links TRBV5-1 with TRBJ1-6; D unclear. This CDR3 is built from 14 residues. V was trimmed by 0 bases and J by 5 bases, leaving 6 bases between them. Per the germline V gene, CDR1 is SGHRS and CDR2 is YFSETQ. The CDR3 DNA is TGCGCCAGCAGCTTGGAAGGGAATAATTCACCCCTCCACTTT. It yields the protein CASSLEGNNSPLHF.

The rearrangement joins TRBV5-6 to TRBJ1-4, with a weak D call TRBD1 (5 bases). Germline values: CDR1 SGHDT, CDR2 YYEEEE. The CDR3 covers 19 residues. Trimming pared 0 bases from V and 0 bases from J, leaving 18 bases between. The CDR3: CASSLDTGIYDATNEKLFF. CDR3 DNA: TGTGCCAGCAGCTTGGATACAGGTATTTATGATGCAACTAATGAAAAACTGTTTTTT.

V usage is TRBV7-2 and J usage is TRBJ2-7; 9 bases fit TRBD1. The CDR3 is 15 residues long. The germline V gene has CDR1 SGHTA and CDR2 FQGNSA. With V trimmed by 6 bases and J by 6 bases, 12 bases remained unmatched. The CDR3 nucleotides are TGTGCCAGCAGAAAACCCGGGACAGGGCTCGGCGAGCAGTACTTC. Protein: CASRKPGTGLGEQYF.

V usage is TRBV7-2 and J usage is TRBJ1-4; maybe TRBD1 (5 bases). This CDR3 comprises 15 residues. V lost 4 bases and J lost 2, with 11 bases in between. Germline V gene data show CDR1 as SGHTA and CDR2 as FQGNSA. DNA for the CDR3: TGTGCCAGCAGCTCAGACAGCCCGACTAATGAAAAACTGTTTTTT. This gives the protein CASSSDSPTNEKLFF. Using reference TRBV7-2 and TRBJ1-4 for the parts outside the CDR3, the full variable domain is GAGVSQSPSNKVTEKGKDVELRCDPISGHTALYWYRQSLGQGLEFLIYFQGNSAPDKSGLPSDRFSAERTGGSVSTLTIQRTQQEDSAVYLCASSSDSPTNEKLFFGSGTQLSVL.

J is TRBJ2-1 and V is TRBV4-1; 7 bases agree with TRBD1. J gave up 9 bases and V 3 bases, and 5 bases lay outside the gene matches. This CDR3 is 13 amino acids long. The germline V gene has CDR1 MGHRA and CDR2 YSYEKL. The CDR3, as DNA: TGCGCCAGCAGCCATTACAGGGGAAGTGAGCAGTTCTTC. It yields the protein CASSHYRGSEQFF.

This clone is labeled as medium-sized. V usage is TRBV2 and J usage is TRBJ2-5, with D perhaps matching TRBD1 or TRBD2 (5 bases each). The CDR3 is 15 amino acids. Trimming removed 7 bases from V and 1 base from J, with 16 bases in between. CDR1 is SNHLY and CDR2 is FYNNEI in the germline V gene. Here the CDR3 reads CASIEDGDGQETQYF. The DNA of the CDR3 is TGTGCCAGCATCGAGGATGGGGACGGCCAAGAGACCCAGTACTTC. The full variable domain, in which reference TRBV2 and TRBJ2-5 provide the parts outside the CDR3, is EPEVTQTPSHQVTQMGQEVILRCVPISNHLYFYWYRQILGQKVEFLVSFYNNEISEKSEIFDDQFSVERPDGSNFTLKIRSTKLEDSAMYFCASIEDGDGQETQYFGPGTRLLVL.

The chain uses TRBV27 and TRBJ2-5; D unclear. CDR1 and CDR2 (germline): MNHEY, SMNVEV (reference sequence). V lost 10 bases and J 2 bases, leaving 5 bases between the germline ends. This CDR3 comprises 10 residues. CDR3 nucleotide sequence: TGTGCCATCCCTCAAGAGACCCAGTACTTC. It codes for CAIPQETQYF.

V and J are TRBV4-2 and TRBJ1-2; D is ambiguous. Germline CDR1 and CDR2: LGHNA and YNFKEQ. Trimming pared 0 bases from V and 5 bases from J, leaving 7 bases between. CDR3 length equals 13 residues. The CDR3 reads CASSQDKAYGYTF. The DNA for the CDR3 is TGTGCCAGCAGCCAAGATAAGGCGTATGGCTACACCTTC.